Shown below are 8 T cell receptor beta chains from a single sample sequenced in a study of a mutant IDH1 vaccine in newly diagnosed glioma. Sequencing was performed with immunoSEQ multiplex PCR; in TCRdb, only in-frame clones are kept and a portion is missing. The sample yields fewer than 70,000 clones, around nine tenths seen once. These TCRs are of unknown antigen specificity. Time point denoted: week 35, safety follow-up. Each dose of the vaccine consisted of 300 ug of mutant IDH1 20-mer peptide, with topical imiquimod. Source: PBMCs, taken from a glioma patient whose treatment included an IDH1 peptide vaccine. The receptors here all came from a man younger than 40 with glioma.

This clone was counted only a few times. The CDR3 DNA follows: TGCGCCAGCACCAAGACAGGACAGGGGAGCTCTGGGGCCAACGTCCTGACTTTC. This encodes CASTKTGQGSSGANVLTF. V usage is TRBV5-1 and J usage is TRBJ2-6; 9 nucleotides line up with TRBD1. This CDR3 region has 18 residues. The germline V gene encodes CDR1 SGHRS and CDR2 YFSETQ. V lost 6 bases and J lost 0; bases outside the gene matches: 10.

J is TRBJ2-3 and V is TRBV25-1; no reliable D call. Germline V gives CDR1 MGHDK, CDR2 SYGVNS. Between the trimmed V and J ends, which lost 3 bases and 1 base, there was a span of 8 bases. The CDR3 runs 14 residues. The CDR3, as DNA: TGTGCCAGCAGTGATCACGCAGGCACAGATACGCAGTATTTT. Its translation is CASSDHAGTDTQYF.

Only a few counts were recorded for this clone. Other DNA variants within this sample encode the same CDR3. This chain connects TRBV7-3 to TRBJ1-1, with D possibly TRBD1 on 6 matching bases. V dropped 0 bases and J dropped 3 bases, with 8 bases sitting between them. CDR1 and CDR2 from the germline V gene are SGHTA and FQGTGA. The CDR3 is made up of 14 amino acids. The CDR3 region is CASSLTGGDTEAFF. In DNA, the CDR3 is TGTGCCAGCAGCTTAACAGGGGGGGACACTGAAGCTTTCTTT.

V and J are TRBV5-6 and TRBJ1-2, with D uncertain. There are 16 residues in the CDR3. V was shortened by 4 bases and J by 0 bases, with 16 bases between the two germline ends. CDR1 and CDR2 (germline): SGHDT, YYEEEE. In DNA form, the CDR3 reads TGTGCCAGCAGCGCCGTCGGACGGCTAGCTAACTATGGCTACACCTTC. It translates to CASSAVGRLANYGYTF.

CDR3 sequence (DNA): TGTGCCAGCAGCCAAACCCGGAGGGGCCGCGGCATTTACTACGAGCAGTACTTC. Protein product: CASSQTRRGRGIYYEQYF. This chain connects TRBV7-9 to TRBJ2-7; D possibly corresponds to TRBD2 (6 bases). CDR1 is SEHNR and CDR2 is FQNEAQ in the germline V gene (reference sequence). V gave up 5 bases and J gave up 3 bases, with 26 bases separating them. CDR3 length: 18 amino acids.

CDR3 loop: CASSLGRGYQPQHF. Here the CDR3 DNA reads TGTGCCAGCAGCTTGGGAAGGGGTTATCAGCCCCAGCATTTT. The rearrangement joins TRBV5-4 to TRBJ1-5; possible D gene TRBD1, 5 bases. V lost 0 bases and J lost 5, with 9 bases in between. The CDR3 has 14 residues. The germline CDR1 and CDR2 sequences are SGHNT and YYREEE (reference sequence).

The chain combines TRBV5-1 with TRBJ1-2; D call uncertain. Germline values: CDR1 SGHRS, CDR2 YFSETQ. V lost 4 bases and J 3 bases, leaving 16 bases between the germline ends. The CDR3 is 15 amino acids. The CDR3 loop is CASSPGGSPDYGYTF. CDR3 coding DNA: TGCGCCAGCAGCCCCGGAGGCTCACCGGACTATGGCTACACCTTC.

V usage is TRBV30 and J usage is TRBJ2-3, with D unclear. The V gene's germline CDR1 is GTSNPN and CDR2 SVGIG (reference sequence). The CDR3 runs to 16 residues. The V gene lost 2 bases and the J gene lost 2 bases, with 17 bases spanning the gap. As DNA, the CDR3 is TGTGCCTGGAGTATTCCCACACGTCTCCCCACAGATACGCAGTATTTT. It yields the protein CAWSIPTRLPTDTQYF.